This T cell receptor beta chain was captured by sequencing in a study of metastatic and nonmetastatic thyroid tumors. As for the study in general: From malignant and benign thyroid patients, repertoires in blood and in tumor or nodule tissue were compared. Study observations and caveats: Malignant thyroid tumors reportedly had TCR beta diversity that was significantly higher than in benign nodules, in blood and tumor.

In the study's own analysis: Built for papillary thyroid cancer, a distant-metastasis classifier drew on CDR3 differences across clinicopathological groups. TCRdb re-called the PCR reads via MiXCR. These V and J calls originate from TCRdb's pipeline instead of the authors' own analysis. Of about 41,000 clones listed, approximately 28% are singletons. Looked up from germline, CDR1 is SGHRS and CDR2 is YFSETQ. Losses at the gene ends were 4 bases for V and 7 bases for J; bases not matched to a gene: 7. This CDR3 spans 13 amino acids. In the case of this clone: Its specificity is not known.

Every patient was untreated before thyroid surgery. This chain joins TRBV5-1 and TRBJ2-7, with 8 positions matching TRBD1. This TCR came from a male donor with papillary thyroid cancer or a benign thyroid nodule (not recorded which). Some clones in this sample may be carry-over from other donors' samples. Sequencing used blood. Here the CDR3 DNA reads TGCGCCAGCAGCAGAACAGGGGGTGAAGAGCAGTACTTC. The encoded protein is CASSRTGGEEQYF.